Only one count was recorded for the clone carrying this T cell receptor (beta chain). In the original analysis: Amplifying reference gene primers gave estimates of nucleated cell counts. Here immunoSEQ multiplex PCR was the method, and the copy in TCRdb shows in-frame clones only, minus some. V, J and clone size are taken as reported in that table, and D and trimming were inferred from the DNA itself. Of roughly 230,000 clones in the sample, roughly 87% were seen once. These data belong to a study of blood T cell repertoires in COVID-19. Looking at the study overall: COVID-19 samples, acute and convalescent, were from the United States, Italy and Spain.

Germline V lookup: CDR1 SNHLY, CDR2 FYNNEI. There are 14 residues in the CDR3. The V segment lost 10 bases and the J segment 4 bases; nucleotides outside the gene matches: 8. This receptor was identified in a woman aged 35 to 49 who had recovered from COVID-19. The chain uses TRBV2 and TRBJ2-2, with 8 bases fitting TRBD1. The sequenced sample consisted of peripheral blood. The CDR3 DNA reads TGTGCCACAAGAGAACAGGGGGTCACCGGGGAGCTGTTTTTT. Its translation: CATREQGVTGELFF. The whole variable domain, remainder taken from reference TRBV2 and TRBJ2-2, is EPEVTQTPSHQVTQMGQEVILRCVPISNHLYFYWYRQILGQKVEFLVSFYNNEISEKSEIFDDQFSVERPDGSNFTLKIRSTKLEDSAMYFCATREQGVTGELFFGEGSRLTVL.